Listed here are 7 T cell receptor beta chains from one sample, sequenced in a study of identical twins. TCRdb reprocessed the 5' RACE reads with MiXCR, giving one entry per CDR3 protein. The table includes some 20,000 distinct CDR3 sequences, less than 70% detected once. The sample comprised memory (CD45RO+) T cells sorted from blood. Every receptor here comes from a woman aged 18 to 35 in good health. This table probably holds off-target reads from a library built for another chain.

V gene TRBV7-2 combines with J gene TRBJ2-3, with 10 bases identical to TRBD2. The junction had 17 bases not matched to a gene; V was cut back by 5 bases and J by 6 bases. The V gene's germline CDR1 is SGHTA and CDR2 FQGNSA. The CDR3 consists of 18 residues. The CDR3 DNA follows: TGTGCCAGCAGCGCTAACAGGGCCCTAGCGGGAGTTCGGGATACGCAGTATTTT. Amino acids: CASSANRALAGVRDTQYF.

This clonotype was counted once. For the CDR3, the DNA is TGCAGTGCCCCGCAGAAGCGGGGTAGGAATGAGCAGTTCTTC. It translates to CSAPQKRGRNEQFF. The V call is TRBV20-1, the J call TRBJ2-1, with 7 positions matching TRBD2. The CDR3 contains 14 residues. Germline CDR1 DFQATT, CDR2 SNEGSKA (reference sequence). V lost 6 bases to trimming and J lost 7 bases; unmatched junction nucleotides: 12.

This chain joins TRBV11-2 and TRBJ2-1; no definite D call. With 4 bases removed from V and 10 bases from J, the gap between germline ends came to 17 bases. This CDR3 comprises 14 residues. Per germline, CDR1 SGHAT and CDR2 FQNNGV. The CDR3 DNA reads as TGTGCCAGCAGCTCCCTCGCACGAAGACCGGAGCAGTTCTTC. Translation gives CASSSLARRPEQFF.

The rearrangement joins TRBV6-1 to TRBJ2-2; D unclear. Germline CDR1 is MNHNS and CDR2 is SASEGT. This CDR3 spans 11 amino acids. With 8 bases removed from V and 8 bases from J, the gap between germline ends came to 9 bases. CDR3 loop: CASALTGELFF. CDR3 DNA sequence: TGTGCCAGCGCGTTAACGGGGGAGCTGTTTTTT.

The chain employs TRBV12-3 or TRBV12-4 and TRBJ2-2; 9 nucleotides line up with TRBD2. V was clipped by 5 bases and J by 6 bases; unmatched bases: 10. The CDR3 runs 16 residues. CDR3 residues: CASSPTGLAISGELFF. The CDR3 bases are TGTGCCAGCAGTCCGACGGGACTAGCAATATCCGGGGAGCTGTTTTTT.

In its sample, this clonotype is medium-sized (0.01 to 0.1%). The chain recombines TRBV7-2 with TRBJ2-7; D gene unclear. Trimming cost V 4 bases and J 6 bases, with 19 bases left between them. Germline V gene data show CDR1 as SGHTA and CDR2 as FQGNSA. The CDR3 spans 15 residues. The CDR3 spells CASSSVYSPGFEQYF. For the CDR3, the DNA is TGTGCCAGCAGCTCCGTTTATTCACCGGGCTTCGAGCAGTACTTC. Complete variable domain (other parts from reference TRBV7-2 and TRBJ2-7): GAGVSQSPSNKVTEKGKDVELRCDPISGHTALYWYRQSLGQGLEFLIYFQGNSAPDKSGLPSDRFSAERTGGSVSTLTIQRTQQEDSAVYLCASSSVYSPGFEQYFGPGTRLTVT.

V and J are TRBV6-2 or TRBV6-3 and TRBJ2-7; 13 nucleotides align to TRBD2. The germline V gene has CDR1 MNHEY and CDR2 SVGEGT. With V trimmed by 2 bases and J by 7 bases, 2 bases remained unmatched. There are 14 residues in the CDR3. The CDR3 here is CASSYPGLAGEQYF. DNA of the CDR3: TGTGCCAGCAGTTACCCGGGACTAGCGGGAGAGCAGTACTTC.